This TCR beta chain was recovered during a study of control samples from healthy donors and cancer patients. There are 17 residues in the CDR3. Germline V lookup: CDR1 SGHRS, CDR2 YFSETQ. With 0 bases clipped from V and 0 bases from J, the junction kept 5 bases outside the gene matches. Only in-frame clones appear in the TCRdb table, and some are missing; sequencing was by immunoSEQ multiplex PCR. The profile shows roughly 370,000 clones, 75% to 95% of them singletons. Material for sequencing was PBMCs. The V gene is TRBV5-1, the J gene TRBJ2-2; 7 nucleotides line up with TRBD1. The TCR comes from a man aged 40-50 years with head and neck cancer. The CDR3 spells CASSLEGQLSNTGELFF. For the CDR3, the DNA is TGCGCCAGCAGCTTGGAGGGACAGCTATCGAACACCGGGGAGCTGTTTTTT.